The 24 T cell receptor beta chains given below trace back to one sample, sequenced in a study of cytomegalovirus exposure and HLA in healthy donors (dated by TCRdb to the late 2010s). Receptor amplification or capture employed the immunoSEQ multiplex PCR assay. A mixture of 60 forward primers for TCR Vbeta segments and 13 reverse primers for TCR Jbeta segments was used in the multiplex PCR. The source is immuneACCESS, and TCRdb retained only in-frame sequences with V and J called. Part of the clones is not carried over; for the studies checked, unresolved V genes explain less than half of this, and the remainder is unexplained. The sample records about 180,000 clones, 80% of which are singletons. The ten biggest clones cover 1.5% to 2% of the sample. Sequenced input: PBMCs. These receptor sequences come from a woman in her 30s in good health and CMV-seronegative.

The CDR3 sequence: CASSSTASADTQYF. The DNA of the CDR3 is TGTGCCAGCAGTTCGACAGCTAGCGCAGATACGCAGTATTTT. This chain uses TRBV6-5 with TRBJ2-3, with a tentative D call TRBD2 (6 bases). The germline V gene encodes CDR1 MNHEY and CDR2 SVGAGI. The V gene lost 4 bases and the J gene lost 4 bases, with 12 bases spanning the gap. The CDR3 runs 14 residues.

The V and J genes are TRBV23-1 and TRBJ2-1; 8 bases match TRBD2. Being an ORF, TRBV23-1 has a function that is uncertain. Trimming cost V 0 bases and J 8 bases; bases outside gene matches: 3. The CDR3 has 14 amino acids. The CDR3 is CASSQSVRGDEQFF. CDR3 DNA sequence: TGCGCCAGCAGTCAATCTGTGCGGGGGGATGAGCAGTTCTTC.

V gene TRBV4-2 combines with J gene TRBJ1-3, with D maybe TRBD1 (6 bases). Trimming pared 10 bases from V and 4 bases from J, leaving 14 bases between. The V gene's germline CDR1 is LGHNA and CDR2 YNFKEQ. This CDR3 region has 13 residues. CDR3 amino acids: CATTPGGGNTIYF. CDR3 coding DNA: TGTGCCACCACTCCGGGGGGCGGAAACACCATATATTTT.

This chain joins TRBV2 and TRBJ1-5; D uncertain. CDR3 length: 14 amino acids. Trimming took off 2 bases at V and 7 bases at J, with 12 bases between the two ends. From germline, CDR1 is SNHLY and CDR2 FYNNEI. The CDR3 loop is CASSESVSDQPQHF. The DNA of the CDR3 is TGTGCCAGCAGTGAAAGCGTATCAGACCAGCCCCAGCATTTT.

This chain links TRBV29-1 with TRBJ1-1; TRBD1 matches at 7 bases. The length of the CDR3 is 14 residues. Germline CDR1 and CDR2: SQVTM and ANQGSEA. The trim removed 3 bases at V and 4 bases at J, leaving 8 bases unmatched. The CDR3 DNA reads TGCAGCGTTGACCGCCGACAGGGAGGCACTGAAGCTTTCTTT. Translating it yields CSVDRRQGGTEAFF. The full variable domain, its missing parts supplied by reference TRBV29-1 and TRBJ1-1, is SAVISQKPSRDICQRGTSLTIQCQVDSQVTMMFWYRQQPGQSLTLIATANQGSEATYESGFVIDKFPISRPNLTFSTLTVSNMSPEDSSIYLCSVDRRQGGTEAFFGQGTRLTVV.

The CDR3 coding sequence is TGTGCCAGCAGCCTGGGAGGCTACGAGCAGTACTTC. The encoded protein is CASSLGGYEQYF. This sequence joins TRBV6-1 and TRBJ2-7, with D possibly being TRBD2 (6 bases). Germline CDR1 MNHNS, CDR2 SASEGT. V dropped 6 bases and J dropped 3 bases, with 9 bases sitting between them. The CDR3 sequence is 12 residues long.

CDR3 nucleotides: TGCGCCAGCAGCCAAGGGCTTACTAGCGGGGGTACCGACGAGCAGTACTTC. It yields the protein CASSQGLTSGGTDEQYF. The V call is TRBV4-3, the J call TRBJ2-7; 11 nucleotides agree with TRBD2. The germline V gene encodes CDR1 LGHNA and CDR2 YSLEER. CDR3 length: 17 amino acids. With V trimmed by 1 base and J by 5 bases, 10 bases remained unmatched.

The gene calls are TRBV5-1 and TRBJ2-5; 7 positions agree with TRBD1. This CDR3 is 15 amino acids long. Germline CDR1 and CDR2: SGHRS and YFSETQ. V shed 4 bases and J 2 bases; nucleotides not matched to a gene: 8. The CDR3 DNA is TGCGCCAGCAGCACTGGGACAGAAAGGCAAGAGACCCAGTACTTC. This encodes CASSTGTERQETQYF.

This clone was counted once. The chain employs TRBV10-2 and TRBJ1-1; 8 positions agree with TRBD1. The CDR3 runs 14 residues. Trimming at V came to 6 bases and at J to 1 base, leaving 4 bases not matched to a gene. Looked up from germline, CDR1 is WSHSY and CDR2 is SAAADI. The CDR3 region has the DNA TGCGCCAGCAGGGACAGGGTAACGAACACTGAAGCTTTCTTT. This gives the protein CASRDRVTNTEAFF.

Comments on this clone: Other DNA sequences in this specimen translate into the identical CDR3. The chain joins TRBV4-3 to TRBJ1-4; possibly TRBD1 for D (5 bases). Germline V lookup: CDR1 LGHNA, CDR2 YSLEER. This CDR3 is built from 16 residues. Trimming left V 1 base short and J 4 bases short, with 13 bases between. Here the CDR3 reads CASSQGQGRGNEKLFF. For the CDR3, the DNA is TGCGCCAGCAGCCAAGGCCAGGGAAGAGGTAATGAAAAACTGTTTTTT.

Turning to this clone: The junction differs from germline at one of its ends, possibly a read error. Other DNA sequences within the sample encode an identical CDR3. The chain combines TRBV2 with TRBJ1-5; 7 nucleotides agree with TRBD1. The CDR3 has 15 amino acids. The germline gives CDR1 SNHLY, CDR2 FYNNEI. The CDR3 coding sequence is TGTGCCAGCAGAGGGACAGCGGGTAGCAATCAGCCTCAGCATTTT. It is translated as CASRGTAGSNQPQHF.

This chain uses TRBV20-1 with TRBJ2-7; D is unclear. V was trimmed by 6 bases and J by 6 bases, leaving 12 bases between them. Germline V CDR1 and CDR2: DFQATT, SNEGSKA (reference sequence). The CDR3 sequence is 11 residues long. Written as DNA, the CDR3 is TGCAGTGCCCCGACATTGGGCGAGCAGTACTTC. Its protein product is CSAPTLGEQYF.

The rearrangement joins TRBV15 to TRBJ1-5; a weak D match, TRBD1 (5 bases). CDR3 length: 15 residues. The germline V gene encodes CDR1 LNHNV and CDR2 YYDKDF (reference sequence). V lost 5 bases to trimming and J lost 1 base, with 12 bases between them. The CDR3 is CATSPDISSNQPQHF. The DNA for the CDR3 is TGTGCCACCAGCCCGGACATTTCCAGCAATCAGCCCCAGCATTTT.

This chain uses TRBV7-2 with TRBJ1-1; 7 nucleotides align to TRBD1. Trimming at V came to 5 bases and at J to 2 bases, leaving 14 bases not matched to a gene. The CDR3 totals 17 residues. Germline CDR1 and CDR2: SGHTA and FQGNSA. CDR3 sequence (DNA): TGTGCCAGCAGCCCTAGCAGAGCCGGGACAGCAAACACTGAAGCTTTCTTT. Translated: CASSPSRAGTANTEAFF.

CDR3 residues: CASSESRISYNEQFF. CDR3 bases: TGCGCCAGCAGTGAGTCGAGGATCTCATACAATGAGCAGTTCTTC. The chain has TRBV10-2 and TRBJ2-1; no clear D. V lost 0 bases to trimming and J lost 4 bases, with 10 bases between them. Germline V CDR1 and CDR2: WSHSY, SAAADI. CDR3 length: 15 residues.

V is TRBV5-1 and J is TRBJ2-3, with D possibly matching TRBD2 (6 bases). The CDR3 runs 14 residues. Germline V lookup: CDR1 SGHRS, CDR2 YFSETQ. Trimming left V 4 bases short and J 6 bases short, with 15 bases between. CDR3 sequence (DNA): TGCGCCAGCAGCGCTACCGGACGGGAGGATACGCAGTATTTT. Encoded protein: CASSATGREDTQYF.

This clone was found a few times. The V call is TRBV19, the J call TRBJ1-1, with D possibly TRBD1 on 6 matching bases. The CDR3 has 15 amino acids. V lost 5 bases, J lost 2 bases, and 15 bases lay in between. Germline assignment: CDR1 LNHDA and CDR2 SQIVND (reference sequence). The CDR3 is CASSLRGLRNTEAFF. The CDR3 DNA reads as TGTGCCAGTAGTTTGCGGGGGCTCAGAAACACTGAAGCTTTCTTT. The complete variable domain, with remaining parts taken from reference TRBV19 and TRBJ1-1, reads DGGITQSPKYLFRKEGQNVTLSCEQNLNHDAMYWYRQDPGQGLRLIYYSQIVNDFQKGDIAEGYSVSREKKESFPLTVTSAQKNPTAFYLCASSLRGLRNTEAFFGQGTRLTVV.

This clone occurred a few times. This chain joins TRBV6-5 and TRBJ1-1; 9 bases agree with TRBD1. Germline values: CDR1 MNHEY, CDR2 SVGAGI. V trimming: 0 bases; J trimming: 6 bases; junction bases outside the gene matches: 2. The CDR3 has 14 residues. CDR3 sequence: CASSYSGQGAEAFF. The CDR3 nucleotides are TGTGCCAGCAGTTACTCGGGACAGGGTGCTGAAGCTTTCTTT.

V usage is TRBV30 and J usage is TRBJ1-1; D is possibly TRBD1 (5 bases). Germline CDR1 GTSNPN, CDR2 SVGIG (reference sequence). V lost 0 bases, J lost 11 bases, and 13 bases lay in between. The CDR3 extends over 12 amino acids. CDR3 bases: TGTGCCTGGAGTGTAGGCGGGGGTCGGGCTTTCTTT. It codes for CAWSVGGGRAFF.

The chain recombines TRBV23-1 with TRBJ1-4; 7 positions match TRBD1. TRBV23-1 is an ORF, with its function uncertain. CDR3 length: 15 residues. V lost 6 bases to trimming and J lost 1 base; unmatched junction nucleotides: 5. The CDR3 is CASRKRQGTNEKLFF. The CDR3, as DNA: TGCGCCAGCAGAAAACGACAGGGAACTAATGAAAAACTGTTTTTT.

This chain joins TRBV4-2 and TRBJ1-5; unclear D gene. V was trimmed by 1 base and J by 0 bases, leaving 10 bases between them. This CDR3 has 16 residues. Germline assignment: CDR1 LGHNA and CDR2 YNFKEQ. The CDR3 spells CASSQGAADSNQPQHF. CDR3 DNA: TGTGCCAGCAGCCAAGGGGCAGCTGATAGCAATCAGCCCCAGCATTTT.

This clone has a single count. In nucleotides, the CDR3 is TGTGCCAGCTCACCACGGGCAGGGGGCCTACTTTCAACTAATGAAAAACTGTTTTTT. Protein: CASSPRAGGLLSTNEKLFF. This chain links TRBV18 with TRBJ1-4, with 8 bases that match TRBD1. Trimming cost V 1 base and J 0 bases; bases outside gene matches: 10. The CDR3 is made up of 19 amino acids. Germline CDR1 KGHSH, CDR2 LQKENI. The whole variable domain, remainder taken from reference TRBV18 and TRBJ1-4, is NAGVMQNPRHLVRRRGQEARLRCSPMKGHSHVYWYRQLPEEGLKFMVYLQKENIIDESGMPKERFSAEFPKEGPSILRIQQVVRGDSAAYFCASSPRAGGLLSTNEKLFFGSGTQLSVL.

In its sample, this clone was seen once. The rearrangement links TRBV5-1 to TRBJ2-7; D is unresolved. There are 12 residues in the CDR3. V gave up 5 bases and J gave up 1 base, with 7 bases separating them. Germline CDR1 and CDR2: SGHRS and YFSETQ. The CDR3 spells CASSRESYEQYF. For the CDR3, the DNA is TGCGCCAGCAGTAGAGAATCCTACGAGCAGTACTTC.

A word on this clone: The junction departs from the called germline gene at one end, perhaps through a read error. For the CDR3, the DNA is TGCGCCAGCAGACAGGGGGCGTGGGGCCCCTTT. Translation: CASRQGAWGPF. The J gene is TRBJ2-3, the V gene TRBV10-2; TRBD1 matches 9 bases. The CDR3 runs to 11 residues. Germline V gives CDR1 WSHSY, CDR2 SAAADI.